This section outlines one TCR beta chain sequence together with its context. Its matching antigen is unknown. Sequenced by immunoSEQ multiplex PCR; TCRdb stores in-frame clones only, minus some. The sample carries 45,000 to 55,000 clones, 80% to 90% recorded once. The CDR3 runs 15 residues. The germline CDR1 and CDR2 sequences are SGHRS and YFSETQ. Trimming pared 1 base from V and 2 bases from J, leaving 10 bases between. This sample stems from a study of OX40 agonist ivuxolimab in advanced cancers. Study overall: Of the patients, three showed partial responses, one with hepatocellular carcinoma and two with cutaneous melanoma. Study observations and caveats: Both blood CD4+ and CD8+ T cells showed clonal growth by week 6 at 0.1 to 3.0 mg/kg.

No patient had autoimmune disease or received systemic immunosuppression. Blood samples were obtained at baseline, cycle 4 day 1, and cycle 7 day 1. The origin of this receptor is an adult with an advanced solid tumor such as melanoma, head and neck, liver or kidney cancer. The chain combines TRBV5-1 with TRBJ1-3; D not certain. The material sequenced was CD4+ or CD8+ T cells sorted from blood, taken in a trial of the OX40 agonist ivuxolimab. CDR3 sequence (DNA): TGCGCCAGCAGCTTGTCGGGTGAGGCTGGAAACACCATATATTTT. It translates to CASSLSGEAGNTIYF.